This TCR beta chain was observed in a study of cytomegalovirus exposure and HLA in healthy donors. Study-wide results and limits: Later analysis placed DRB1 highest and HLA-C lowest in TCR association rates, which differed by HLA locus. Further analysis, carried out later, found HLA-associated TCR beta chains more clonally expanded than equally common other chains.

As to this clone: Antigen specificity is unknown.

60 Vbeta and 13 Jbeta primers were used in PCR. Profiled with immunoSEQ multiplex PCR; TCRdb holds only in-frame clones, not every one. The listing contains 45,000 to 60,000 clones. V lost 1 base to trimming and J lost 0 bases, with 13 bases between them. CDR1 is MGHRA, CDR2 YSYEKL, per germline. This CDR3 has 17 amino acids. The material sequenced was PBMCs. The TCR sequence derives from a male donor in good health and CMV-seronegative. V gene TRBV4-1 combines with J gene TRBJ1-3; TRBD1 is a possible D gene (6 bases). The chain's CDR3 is CASSQGQASISGNTIYF. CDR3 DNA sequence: TGCGCCAGCAGCCAAGGACAGGCCTCTATCTCTGGAAACACCATATATTTT.